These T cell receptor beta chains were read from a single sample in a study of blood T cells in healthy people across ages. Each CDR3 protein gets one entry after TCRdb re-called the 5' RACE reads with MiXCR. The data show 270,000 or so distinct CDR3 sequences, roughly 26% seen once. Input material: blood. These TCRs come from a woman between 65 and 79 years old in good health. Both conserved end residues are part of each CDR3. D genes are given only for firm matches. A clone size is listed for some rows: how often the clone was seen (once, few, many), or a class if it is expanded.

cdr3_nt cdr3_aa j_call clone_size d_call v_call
TGCGCCAGCACCCCGGCCGGCAGTCTACAAGAGACCCAGTACTTC CASTPAGSLQETQYF TRBJ2-5 few NA TRBV5-1
TGTGCCAGCAGTCCTCCTAGGGCCAACGTCCTGACTTTC CASSPPRANVLTF TRBJ2-6 NA NA TRBV3-1
TGTGCCAGCAGCTCCGGGACCGGGACTCACATCAGAGAGACCCAGTACTTC CASSSGTGTHIRETQYF TRBJ2-5 NA NA TRBV11-1
TGTGCCAGCAATTACTCGAAAGGGGGCGGCAATCAGCCCCAGCATTTT CASNYSKGGGNQPQHF TRBJ1-5 NA TRBD1 TRBV6-2/TRBV6-3
TGTGCCAGCAGTGCCGCCATTAGGGGGCCGGGAACTAATGAAAAACTGTTTTTT CASSAAIRGPGTNEKLFF TRBJ1-4 few TRBD1 TRBV28
TGCGCCAGCAGCCAAGATGGGCTAGGGCCCTTTGGCGAGCAGTGCTTC CASSQDGLGPFGEQCF TRBJ2-5 NA NA TRBV4-1
TGCGCCAGCAGCCAAGAAGGGACAGGGCCGAACACTGAAGCTTTCTTT CASSQEGTGPNTEAFF TRBJ1-1 few TRBD1 TRBV4-1
TGTGCCAGCAGTCCCCAAGCGTTAGGGAGAGATACGCAGTATTTT CASSPQALGRDTQYF TRBJ2-3 many NA TRBV28
TGTGCCAGCAGTTACTTTCTGGGGCAGGGGAGAGCTTTCTTT CASSYFLGQGRAFF TRBJ1-1 NA NA TRBV6-6
TGTGCCAGCAGGAGTTGGGAGGGAGATACGCAGTATTTT CASRSWEGDTQYF TRBJ2-3 NA TRBD2 TRBV27
TGCGCCAGCAGCTTACAGGGACGCGGGGATACGCAGTATTTT CASSLQGRGDTQYF TRBJ2-3 NA NA TRBV5-1
TGCAGCGTCGACAGGGAGGACTATGGCTACACCTTC CSVDREDYGYTF TRBJ1-2 NA TRBD1 TRBV29-1
TGTGCCAGCAGCCCTGACTGGGATACGCAGTATTTT CASSPDWDTQYF TRBJ2-3 NA NA TRBV7-9
TGTGCCAGCAGTAACCCGACAGGGAGTACCCTTTTGGCTTTCTTT CASSNPTGSTLLAFF TRBJ1-1 NA TRBD1 TRBV6-2/TRBV6-3
TGTGCCGTCTCAACGTGGGGTGGAAGCACCAACAATGAGCAGTTCTTC CAVSTWGGSTNNEQFF TRBJ2-1 few NA TRBV3-1
TGTGCCAGCAGCGTAGGCCTCGGCAGTCCGTATGATACGCAGTATTTT CASSVGLGSPYDTQYF TRBJ2-3 few NA TRBV9
TGTGCCACCCATAGTGGGGTCGCATGGGATACGCAGTATTTT CATHSGVAWDTQYF TRBJ2-3 NA NA TRBV15
TGTGCCAGCAGCCCCGGGACAGTTTGGAGCACAGATACGCAGTATTTT CASSPGTVWSTDTQYF TRBJ2-3 few TRBD1 TRBV7-9
TGTGCCAGCAGCCAAAGCAATCAGCCCCAGCATTTT CASSQSNQPQHF TRBJ1-5 NA NA TRBV7-2
TGTGCCAGCAGCTTGGGGGCGGGAGGAACCTACAATGAGCAGTTCTTC CASSLGAGGTYNEQFF TRBJ2-1 NA TRBD2 TRBV5-8
TGTGCCAGCAGCCGTGGACAGGTTGGGGAAAAACTGTTTTTT CASSRGQVGEKLFF TRBJ1-4 NA TRBD1 TRBV14
TGTGCCAGCAGCGTAGGAGGGAGGAGTGGAGAGACCCAGTACTTC CASSVGGRSGETQYF TRBJ2-5 few NA TRBV9
TGTGCCAGCAAGAGTGACGGCAATGAGCAGTTCTTC CASKSDGNEQFF TRBJ2-1 NA NA TRBV3-1
TGTGCCAGCAGCCCTCCAGGGGAAGCTAATGAAAAACTGTTTTTT CASSPPGEANEKLFF TRBJ1-4 NA NA TRBV9
TGTGCCAGCAGTTCTATAGGACAGGGTGGATCACCCCTCCACTTT CASSSIGQGGSPLHF TRBJ1-6 NA TRBD1 TRBV28
TGTGCCAGCAGTCCCCCCCTTGGGTCACCCCTCCACTTT CASSPPLGSPLHF TRBJ1-6 few NA TRBV12-3/TRBV12-4
TGCAGCGTTGACCGGTTCGGAAATGTGAACACTGGAGCTTTCTTT CSVDRFGNVNTGAFF TRBJ1-1 few NA TRBV29-1
TGTGCCAGCAAACAAGCCTACGGCCTAGAGCAGTACTTC CASKQAYGLEQYF TRBJ2-7 NA NA TRBV3-1
TGTGCCAGCAGCTCCACGAAAGGGTCAGTTCAAGAGACCCAGTACTTC CASSSTKGSVQETQYF TRBJ2-5 NA NA TRBV7-9
TGTGCCAGCAGCCAGCGGACTCCGAAACTCTACAATGAGCAGTTCTTC CASSQRTPKLYNEQFF TRBJ2-1 few NA TRBV14
TGCGCCAGCAGCTCGGACACTTCTGGGGCCAACGTCCTGACTTTC CASSSDTSGANVLTF TRBJ2-6 NA NA TRBV5-1
TGCAGCGTTGATGAGCACGTGAGACCTGTTGAAGCTTTCTTT CSVDEHVRPVEAFF TRBJ1-1 NA NA TRBV29-1
TGTGCCACCAGTGATTTGCACGGAGGTGGCTACACCTTC CATSDLHGGGYTF TRBJ1-2 NA NA TRBV24-1
TGCGCCAGCAGTGACCCGAACTTACCGGGACAGCATTTT CASSDPNLPGQHF TRBJ1-5 few NA TRBV10-2
TGTGCCATCAGTGAGCGGGAGGGGTCCTACAATGAGCAGTTCTTC CAISEREGSYNEQFF TRBJ2-1 NA TRBD2 TRBV10-3
TGCAGCGTTGAAGGGCCCACAGATACGCAGTATTTT CSVEGPTDTQYF TRBJ2-3 few NA TRBV29-1
TGTGCCAGCAGGCACAGGGGCGAGCAGTACTTC CASRHRGEQYF TRBJ2-7 NA TRBD1 TRBV28
TGTGCCAGCAGCTTAGCTGGCCTGGCATCGTCCACGCAGTATTTT CASSLAGLASSTQYF TRBJ2-3 NA NA TRBV7-2
TGTGCCAGCCGGGGACCCCCGACCTACGAGCAGTACTTC CASRGPPTYEQYF TRBJ2-7 many NA TRBV28
TGCAGTGCTAGGACAGTCTCCTATAATTCACCCCTCCACTTT CSARTVSYNSPLHF TRBJ1-6 NA NA TRBV20-1
TGCGCCAGCAGTTCGACCCTTTTCAAGCAGTACTTC CASSSTLFKQYF TRBJ2-7 many NA TRBV10-2
TGTGCCAGCAGTTGGGATGGTCAAGAGACCCAGTACTTC CASSWDGQETQYF TRBJ2-5 many NA TRBV6-5
TGTGCCAGCAGTGGGACAGGGGGCACTGAAGCTTTCTTT CASSGTGGTEAFF TRBJ1-1 NA TRBD1 TRBV2
TGCGCCAGCAGCCAAGATCGGAACAACTACGAGCAGTACTTC CASSQDRNNYEQYF TRBJ2-7 NA NA TRBV4-1
TGTGCCAGCAGCTCTTCGGATAGAAGGCATAAAAAACTGTTTTTT CASSSSDRRHKKLFF TRBJ1-4 NA NA TRBV7-2
TGTGCCAGCAGCCAAGTCGCGGGACACTTGAACACTGAAGCTTTCTTT CASSQVAGHLNTEAFF TRBJ1-1 few NA TRBV14
TGTGTCAGCAGTTTGGGGGGGTTTGGCTACACCTTC CVSSLGGFGYTF TRBJ1-2 NA NA TRBV28